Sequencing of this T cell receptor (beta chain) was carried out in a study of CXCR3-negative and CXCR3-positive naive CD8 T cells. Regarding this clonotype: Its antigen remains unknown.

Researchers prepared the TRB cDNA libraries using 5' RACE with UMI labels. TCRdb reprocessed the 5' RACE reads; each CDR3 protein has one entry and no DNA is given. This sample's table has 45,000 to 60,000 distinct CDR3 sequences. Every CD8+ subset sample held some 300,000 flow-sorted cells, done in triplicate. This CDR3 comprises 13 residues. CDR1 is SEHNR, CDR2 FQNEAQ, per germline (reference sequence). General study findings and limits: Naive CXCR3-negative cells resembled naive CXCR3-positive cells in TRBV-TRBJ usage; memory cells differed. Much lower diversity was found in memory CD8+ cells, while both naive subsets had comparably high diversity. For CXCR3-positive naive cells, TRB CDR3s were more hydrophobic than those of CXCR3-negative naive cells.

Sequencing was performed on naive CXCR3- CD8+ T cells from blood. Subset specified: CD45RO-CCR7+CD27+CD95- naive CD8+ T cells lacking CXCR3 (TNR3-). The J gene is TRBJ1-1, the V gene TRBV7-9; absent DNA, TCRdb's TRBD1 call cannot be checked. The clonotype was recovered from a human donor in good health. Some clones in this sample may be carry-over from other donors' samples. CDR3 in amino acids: CASSWGVGTEAFF.